Given below is one T cell receptor beta chain in context. What it recognizes is unknown. This CDR3 is 16 amino acids long. The germline V gene encodes CDR1 SGHTA and CDR2 FQGNSA. V lost 5 bases, J lost 6 bases, and 7 bases stayed unmatched. The naive CD8 fraction comprised CD45RO-negative cells positively selected for CCR7 and excluded terminally differentiated effector memory CD45RA+ cells. Donors, healthy HIV-negative adults, lacked recent acute infections or vaccinations. The genomic DNA of each subset was split evenly across several immunoSEQ plates. This table comes from immunoSEQ multiplex PCR, and its TCRdb copy is limited to in-frame clones, with some not included. Of roughly 2,000,000 clones in the sample, about 94% were seen once. The data are from a study of shared clonotypes between healthy human individuals. Study background: Serving as donors were a couple of women and a few men, whose ages spanned 18 to 49. Findings and limits, study-wide: Blood was the sole source, and tissue repertoires probably differ.

This clonotype was sampled from a man aged 18 to 35 in good health. Some clones in this sample may be carry-over from other donors' samples. This rearrangement joins TRBV7-2 to TRBJ2-7; 16 positions agree with TRBD2. The source material was naive CD8+ T cells from PBMCs. CDR3 bases: TGTGCCAGCAGCGTACCGGGACTAGCGGGAGGGGGCGAGCAGTACTTC. Encoded protein: CASSVPGLAGGGEQYF.